Presented here are 6 T cell receptor beta chains from one specimen sequenced in a study of high-grade serous ovarian cancer treatment subgroups. Tumor samples were taken before definitive surgery or chemotherapy. Generated by immunoSEQ multiplex PCR, the TCRdb table keeps only in-frame clones and is missing some. The sample yields fewer than 9,000 clones, 75% to 80% seen once. The sequenced material came from tumor tissue. These TCRs come from a human donor with high-grade serous ovarian cancer.

This clone was counted once. V gene TRBV27 combines with J gene TRBJ2-7; 9 bases map to TRBD1. The CDR3 runs 16 residues. V shed 3 bases, J shed 1 base, and the junction held 7 bases outside the gene matches. Germline CDR1 MNHEY, CDR2 SMNVEV (reference sequence). CDR3 sequence: CASSLTGQGMSYEQYF. The CDR3 nucleotides are TGTGCCAGCAGTTTGACGGGACAGGGAATGTCCTACGAGCAGTACTTC.

This clone showed up just a few times. This chain connects TRBV5-6 to TRBJ1-4; TRBD1 matches at 12 bases. V was clipped by 4 bases and J by 8 bases; unmatched bases: 15. This CDR3 region has 18 residues. Germline values: CDR1 SGHDT, CDR2 YYEEEE. The DNA for the CDR3 is TGTGCCAGCAGCGCCTCGCGGGACAGGGGGCTATTGGGGGAAAAACTGTTTTTT. Encoded protein: CASSASRDRGLLGEKLFF.

V is TRBV27 and J is TRBJ1-3; 7 positions match TRBD1. V shed 4 bases, J shed 2 bases, and the junction held 8 bases outside the gene matches. CDR3 length: 16 residues. Germline V lookup: CDR1 MNHEY, CDR2 SMNVEV (reference sequence). The CDR3 nucleotides read TGTGCCAGCAGTTCCAGGGGGTATGAGGCTGGAAACACCATATATTTT. As protein: CASSSRGYEAGNTIYF.

The rearrangement links TRBV6-1 to TRBJ2-3; D perhaps matches TRBD2 (7 bases). Germline lookup yields CDR1 MNHNS and CDR2 SASEGT. The CDR3 consists of 15 residues. V was pared by 10 bases and J by 0 bases, with 17 bases between. Here the CDR3 reads CAIIRGGTSTDTQYF. CDR3 DNA sequence: TGTGCCATTATAAGGGGGGGAACCAGCACAGATACGCAGTATTTT.

The chain couples TRBV5-6 to TRBJ1-2; 8 bases align to TRBD1. Germline V gives CDR1 SGHDT, CDR2 YYEEEE. Trimming cost V 5 bases and J 4 bases; bases outside gene matches: 4. The CDR3 extends over 13 amino acids. Written as DNA, the CDR3 is TGTGCCAGCAGGAGGGACAGGAGCTATGGCTACACCTTC. It codes for CASRRDRSYGYTF.

The genes are TRBV7-9 and TRBJ2-5, with D possibly matching TRBD1 (5 bases). Trimming shortened V by 3 bases and J by 4 bases, and 15 bases separated the two germline ends. The CDR3 has 15 residues. In germline, CDR1 is SEHNR, CDR2 FQNEAQ (reference sequence). CDR3 region: CASSFADQGRETQYF. DNA for the CDR3: TGTGCCAGCAGCTTCGCAGATCAGGGCCGAGAGACCCAGTACTTC. Together with reference TRBV7-9 and TRBJ2-5, the CDR3 gives the full variable domain: DTGVSQNPRHKITKRGQNVTFRCDPISEHNRLYWYRQTLGQGPEFLTYFQNEAQLEKSRLLSDRFSAERPKGSFSTLEIQRTEQGDSAMYLCASSFADQGRETQYFGPGTRLLVL.